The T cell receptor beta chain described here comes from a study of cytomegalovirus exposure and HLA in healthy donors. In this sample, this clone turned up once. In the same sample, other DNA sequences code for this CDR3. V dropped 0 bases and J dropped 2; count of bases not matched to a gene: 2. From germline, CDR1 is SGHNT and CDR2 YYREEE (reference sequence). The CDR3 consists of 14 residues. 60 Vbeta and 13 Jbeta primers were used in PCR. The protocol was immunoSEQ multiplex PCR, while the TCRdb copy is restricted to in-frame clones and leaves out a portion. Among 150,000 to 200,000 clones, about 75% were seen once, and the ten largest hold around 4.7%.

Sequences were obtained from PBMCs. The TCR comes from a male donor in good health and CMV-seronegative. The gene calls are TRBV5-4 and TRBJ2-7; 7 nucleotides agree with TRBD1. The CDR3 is CASSLDRGPYEQYF. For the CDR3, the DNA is TGTGCCAGCAGCTTGGACAGGGGCCCCTACGAGCAGTACTTC.